The 13 T cell receptor beta chains listed next were all sequenced from one sample in a study of cytomegalovirus exposure and HLA in healthy donors. The PCR had 60 Vbeta and 13 Jbeta primers. Profiled with immunoSEQ multiplex PCR; TCRdb holds only in-frame clones, not every one. The table includes about 120,000 clones, around three quarters detected once. The sequenced sample consisted of PBMCs. Every receptor here comes from a young man in good health and CMV-seropositive.

The rearrangement links TRBV6-5 to TRBJ1-1, with D possibly matching TRBD1 (6 bases). V lost 0 bases to trimming and J lost 6 bases, with 17 bases between them. The length of the CDR3 is 16 residues. Germline V gene lookup returns CDR1 MNHEY and CDR2 SVGAGI. Here the CDR3 reads CASSYSRGEGGPEAFF. Here the CDR3 DNA reads TGTGCCAGCAGTTACTCGAGGGGGGAGGGCGGACCTGAAGCTTTCTTT.

This chain uses TRBV19 with TRBJ1-1; possible D gene TRBD1, 6 bases. Per germline, CDR1 LNHDA and CDR2 SQIVND (reference sequence). This CDR3 is 16 amino acids long. V was shortened by 8 bases and J by 5 bases, with 24 bases between the two germline ends. The CDR3 nucleotides are TGTGCCAGTCAGCCCAGAGACACGGGGGGGCTTACTGAAGCTTTCTTT. It translates to CASQPRDTGGLTEAFF.

The V call is TRBV28, the J call TRBJ1-3; 9 bases match TRBD1. Germline V gene lookup returns CDR1 MDHEN and CDR2 SYDVKM. J gave up 0 bases and V 6 bases, and 6 bases lay outside the gene matches. The CDR3 sequence is 16 residues long. CDR3 bases: TGTGCCAGCAGGCCGGACAGGGGCGCCTCTGGAAACACCATATATTTT. As protein: CASRPDRGASGNTIYF.

V gene TRBV5-1 combines with J gene TRBJ1-1, with TRBD1 matching 7 bases. CDR1 is SGHRS and CDR2 is YFSETQ in the germline V gene. The length of the CDR3 is 17 residues. Trimming cost V 0 bases and J 12 bases; bases outside gene matches: 20. CDR3 sequence (DNA): TGCGCCAGCAGCTTGGACCCATACAGGGGCCATCCCCGGAAGACTTTCTTT. Amino acids: CASSLDPYRGHPRKTFF.

This clone showed up just once. The chain employs TRBV20-1 and TRBJ1-1, with no clear D. Looked up from germline, CDR1 is DFQATT and CDR2 is SNEGSKA (reference sequence). V lost 5 bases and J 7 bases, leaving 8 bases between the germline ends. The CDR3 is 10 residues long. The CDR3 protein is CSAVRLEAFF. The DNA for the CDR3 is TGCAGTGCTGTGAGACTTGAAGCTTTCTTT.

The rearrangement uses TRBV2 and TRBJ2-5; D is ambiguous. The CDR3 sequence is 13 residues long. V dropped 4 bases and J dropped 2 bases, with 8 bases sitting between them. Germline loops: CDR1 SNHLY, CDR2 FYNNEI. CDR3 coding DNA: TGTGCCAGCAGTGGTGGGCTACAAGAGACCCAGTACTTC. Protein: CASSGGLQETQYF.

The genes are TRBV2 and TRBJ1-2, with 7 bases lining up with TRBD1. CDR1 SNHLY and CDR2 FYNNEI come from the germline V gene. Unmatched junction bases numbered 10, after V lost 8 bases and J lost 7 bases. The CDR3 spans 13 residues. The CDR3 DNA sequence: TGTGCCAGCGAGGATGTGGCAGGGGGTGGCTACACCTTC. Amino acid sequence: CASEDVAGGGYTF.

The chain carries TRBV6-5 and TRBJ2-3; possibly TRBD1 for D (5 bases). This CDR3 is built from 15 residues. From germline, CDR1 is MNHEY and CDR2 SVGAGI. Trimming removed 2 bases at V and 1 base at J, with 10 bases between. CDR3 in DNA: TGTGCCAGCAGTTACGCCAGGGCCGGCACAGATACGCAGTATTTT. This sequence encodes CASSYARAGTDTQYF.

This chain joins TRBV9 and TRBJ2-5; 10 bases align to TRBD1. The CDR3 runs 15 residues. Per the germline V gene, CDR1 is SGDLS and CDR2 is YYNGEE. Trimming took 4 bases from V and 5 from J; bases not matched to a gene: 8. CDR3 coding DNA: TGTGCCAGCAGCAGACGACAGGGGGCAGGGGAGACCCAGTACTTC. Residues: CASSRRQGAGETQYF.

The rearrangement joins TRBV4-1 to TRBJ1-1; D is possibly TRBD1 (6 bases). This CDR3 has 18 residues. CDR1 MGHRA and CDR2 YSYEKL come from the germline V gene. Trimming pared 0 bases from V and 3 bases from J, leaving 20 bases between. DNA of the CDR3: TGCGCCAGCAGCCAAGATAGTAGGTTTGGCAGGGGTTACACTGAAGCTTTCTTT. Protein: CASSQDSRFGRGYTEAFF.

V usage is TRBV28 and J usage is TRBJ2-7; D is perhaps TRBD1 (6 bases). Germline CDR1 is MDHEN and CDR2 is SYDVKM. The V and J ends lost 7 bases and 7 bases respectively, with 20 bases between them. The CDR3 runs 14 residues. The CDR3 is CASIGQQPWMEQYF. The CDR3 DNA is TGTGCCAGCATAGGACAGCAGCCTTGGATGGAGCAGTACTTC.

This chain links TRBV11-2 with TRBJ2-5, with 8 bases aligning to TRBD2. The CDR3 extends over 11 amino acids. Germline V gene data show CDR1 as SGHAT and CDR2 as FQNNGV. The V segment lost 3 bases and the J segment 9 bases; nucleotides outside the gene matches: 0. The CDR3 protein is CASSLGLAQYF. The CDR3 DNA is TGTGCCAGCAGCTTGGGACTAGCCCAGTACTTC.

V and J are TRBV6-5 and TRBJ1-5; D is uncertain. This CDR3 contains 13 residues. In germline, CDR1 is MNHEY, CDR2 SVGAGI. Trimming cost V 2 bases and J 5 bases, with 7 bases left between them. The CDR3 DNA sequence: TGTGCCAGCAGTTACATCGGTTATCAGCCCCAGCATTTT. Encoded protein: CASSYIGYQPQHF.